This T cell receptor beta chain was sequenced in a study of T cell clusters in autoimmune cytopenias. Study-level background: Per sample, median TRB depth was about 52,000 reads, yielding a median roughly 2,000 distinct clonotypes. The study's findings and limits: TRB repertoire shifts in secondary cytopenia and chronic lymphocytic leukemia mostly reflected lymphoma, not autoimmunity.

Measured by frequency, this clonotype is medium-sized. Its antigen remains unidentified. Each sample's input was about 270 ng genomic DNA, 38,000 or so genome equivalents. TRB was amplified by touch-down multiplex PCR, primer pools A and B combined. TCRdb re-called the multiplex PCR reads; one entry per CDR3 protein, DNA not given. This sample lists about 7,800 distinct CDR3 sequences; its ten largest clones have 4.5% to 6%. CDR1 is SGHTA and CDR2 is FQGTGA in the germline V gene. The CDR3 is 14 amino acids. The source of this sequence is a human donor with an autoimmune cytopenia or autoimmune hepatitis (not recorded which). This chain links TRBV7-3 with TRBJ2-1; with no DNA, the TCRdb D assignment of TRBD2 cannot be verified. The specimen was peripheral blood. The CDR3 loop is CASSLDRREGEQFF. Full variable domain (missing parts from reference TRBV7-3 and TRBJ2-1): GAGVSQTPSNKVTEKGKYVELRCDPISGHTALYWYRQSLGQGPEFLIYFQGTGAADDSGLPNDRFFAVRPEGSVSTLKIQRTERGDSAVYLCASSLDRREGEQFFGPGTRLTVL.